This TCR beta chain was recovered during a study of beta chain features in type 1 diabetes. Whole-study results and caveats: Type 1 diabetes patients had TCRB CDR3s that were shorter (moderately but significantly so) in all four CD4+ subsets.

Concerning this clone itself: No antigen is known for it.

CDR1 is SGHTA, CDR2 FQGNSA, per germline. CDR3 size: 15 residues. The V and J ends lost 0 bases and 2 bases respectively, with 11 bases between them. All of the isolated RNA was reverse transcribed, so expressed TCRB transcripts were sequenced. Clones were read by immunoSEQ multiplex PCR, and TCRdb kept only the in-frame ones, dropping some. The sample contains about 190,000 clones, 7.8% of which appear only once. The clonotype was recovered from a woman aged 40-49 years with type 1 diabetes. The chain recombines TRBV7-2 with TRBJ2-7; a weak D match, TRBD1 (5 bases). The specimen sequenced was central memory CD4+ T cells from blood. The CDR3, as DNA: TGTGCCAGCAGCTTAGCTCCGACAGAGACCTACGAGCAGTACTTC. It specifies CASSLAPTETYEQYF.